There are many counts of the clone carrying this T cell receptor beta chain. Hyperthyroidism, newly diagnosed and lasting under 2 months, affected patients aged 18 to 65. Before ophthalmopathy appeared, progressors gave blood at initial hyperthyroidism diagnosis. A roughly 9.3 ml volume of fresh peripheral blood provided the PBMCs. The data were taken from a study of T cells in Graves' hyperthyroidism and ophthalmopathy. The overall study: The authors collected peripheral blood at initial diagnosis, before any treatment.

The CDR3 extends over 14 amino acids. Trimming took 6 bases from V and 5 from J, leaving 14 bases between them. Germline values: CDR1 SNHLY, CDR2 FYNNEI. The TCR beta CDR3 regions underwent amplification using RNA transcripts as the source. A set of HTBI primers served as the primers for a first-round RT-PCR of the TCR CDR3. MiXCR, run by TCRdb on the multiplex PCR reads, gives a single entry per CDR3 protein. Of about 350,000 distinct CDR3 sequences in the sample, about 15% were seen once. This chain joins TRBV2 and TRBJ2-1; the D gene could be TRBD1 or TRBD2 (5 bases each). The material sequenced was blood. The sequence was collected from a young woman with Graves' hyperthyroidism that later progressed to Graves' ophthalmopathy. DNA of the CDR3: TGTGCCAGCAGCAATCGGGACGGACACAATGAGCAGTTCTTC. Translated: CASSNRDGHNEQFF. The variable domain in full, with the rest retrieved from reference TRBV2 and TRBJ2-1, is EPEVTQTPSHQVTQMGQEVILRCVPISNHLYFYWYRQILGQKVEFLVSFYNNEISEKSEIFDDQFSVERPDGSNFTLKIRSTKLEDSAMYFCASSNRDGHNEQFFGPGTRLTVL.